These T cell receptor beta chains were read from a single sample in a study of T-cell memory formation after mild COVID-19. TCRdb reprocessed the 5' RACE reads via MiXCR and lists one record per CDR3 protein. The data hold roughly 110,000 distinct CDR3 sequences, with over 13% observed a single time. Sequenced sample: PBMCs or a T cell subset sorted from them (not recorded which). The receptors come from a man younger than 35 who had mild COVID-19 (a few samples of this study predate the infection). Cell type and time point are not known. The CDR3 runs from the conserved cysteine through the conserved F or W.

CASSLKGGTDTQYF | TRBV7-2 | 14 | TRBJ2-3
CASSERTAGYYGYTF | TRBV4-1 | 15 | TRBJ1-2
CASSVVAGRWNEQFF | TRBV9 | 15 | TRBJ2-1
CASSLRQGYDEQFF | TRBV7-9 | 14 | TRBJ2-1
CASSLMAPRGYTF | TRBV7-8 | 13 | TRBJ1-2
CASADSANTIYF | TRBV25-1 | 12 | TRBJ1-3
CASSGSALLSYYGYTF | TRBV6-1 | 16 | TRBJ1-2
CASSLMGYGGELFF | TRBV5-6 | 14 | TRBJ2-2
CASSQGQLGEQYF | TRBV4-1 | 13 | TRBJ2-7
CASSPPGILYGYTF | TRBV12-3/TRBV12-4 | 14 | TRBJ1-2
CASSLVPDRAAFF | TRBV7-9 | 13 | TRBJ1-1
CASSLETGVQPQHF | TRBV5-5 | 14 | TRBJ1-5
CASSQEGGISYEQYF | TRBV4-2 | 15 | TRBJ2-7
CASSQVSQGDEQFF | TRBV4-2 | 14 | TRBJ2-1
CASSLDWGATPSSTDTQYF | TRBV5-1 | 19 | TRBJ2-3
CASSSQGANYGYTF | TRBV7-9 | 14 | TRBJ1-2
CASSLRDHWFF | TRBV7-8 | 11 | TRBJ2-1
CASSPESHSNYGYTF | TRBV12-3/TRBV12-4 | 15 | TRBJ1-2
CASSMTGPTDTQYF | TRBV5-1 | 14 | TRBJ2-3
CASSIDGFSYEQYF | TRBV11-2 | 14 | TRBJ2-7
CASSLEAGTPLYEQFF | TRBV7-3 | 16 | TRBJ2-1
CASSRAGQPNYEQYF | TRBV27 | 15 | TRBJ2-7
CASSLGGGGGETQYF | TRBV11-2 | 15 | TRBJ2-5
CASSPIRDQPQHF | TRBV6-5 | 13 | TRBJ1-5